This T cell receptor beta chain was identified during a study of cytomegalovirus exposure and HLA in healthy donors. Measured with immunoSEQ multiplex PCR; TCRdb has only the in-frame clones, and not every one. The profile shows 250,000 to 400,000 clones, 88% of them singletons. Trimming removed 0 bases from V and 3 bases from J, with 5 bases in between. Germline V CDR1 and CDR2: KGHSH, LQKENI. The CDR3 covers 14 residues. The material sequenced was PBMCs. This chain uses TRBV18 with TRBJ1-4, with D uncertain. The source is a young man in good health and CMV-seronegative. The CDR3 reads CASSPPGANEKLFF. The CDR3 coding sequence is TGTGCCAGCTCACCACCCGGGGCTAATGAAAAACTGTTTTTT.